Following are 22 T cell receptor beta chains from one sample sequenced in a study of T cells in Graves' hyperthyroidism and ophthalmopathy. What was amplified from RNA transcripts were TCR beta CDR3 regions. TCR CDR3 regions were first amplified by RT-PCR with HTBI primers. TCRdb redid the calling of the multiplex PCR reads with MiXCR, one entry per CDR3 protein. Of more than 450,000 distinct CDR3 sequences listed, 15% to 20% are singletons. The sequencing sample was made of blood. These receptors were taken from a man aged 35-49 years with Graves' ophthalmopathy.

This sequence joins TRBV3-1 and TRBJ2-3; D possibly corresponds to TRBD1 (5 bases). Deletions cut 3 bases from V and 0 bases from J, with 19 bases between. From germline, CDR1 is LGHDT and CDR2 YNNKEL (reference sequence). This CDR3 has 18 residues. The CDR3 loop reads CASSQGMGPARSTDTQYF. In DNA, the CDR3 is TGTGCCAGCAGCCAGGGGATGGGGCCCGCGAGGAGCACAGATACGCAGTATTTT.

This clonotype was picked up a small number of times. The V and J genes are TRBV3-1 and TRBJ2-5; 9 bases are a match to TRBD1. The CDR3 covers 16 residues. Germline assignment: CDR1 LGHDT and CDR2 YNNKEL (reference sequence). With V trimmed by 1 base and J by 7 bases, 10 bases remained unmatched. The CDR3 spells CASSQVTGTGLGTQYF. The DNA of the CDR3 is TGTGCCAGCAGCCAAGTTACCGGGACAGGGTTAGGGACCCAGTACTTC.

CDR3 region: CASSLASLGLKNIQYF. CDR3 DNA sequence: TGTGCCAGCAGTTTAGCTTCTCTGGGCTTGAAAAACATTCAGTACTTC. The V gene is TRBV28, the J gene TRBJ2-4; D is ambiguous. The CDR3 consists of 16 residues. The germline V and J ends were trimmed by 2 bases and 4 bases, with 15 bases remaining between them. The germline V gene has CDR1 MDHEN and CDR2 SYDVKM.

This clonotype occurred many times. This chain joins TRBV6-1 and TRBJ2-5, with D tentatively TRBD1 or TRBD2 (5 bases each). V lost 3 bases, J lost 1 base, and 12 bases lay in between. From germline, CDR1 is MNHNS and CDR2 SASEGT. CDR3 length: 15 residues. This CDR3 reads CASSDLGTPQETQYF. The DNA of the CDR3 is TGTGCCAGCAGTGACCTAGGGACGCCCCAAGAGACCCAGTACTTC.

V is TRBV4-2 and J is TRBJ2-2; 7 nucleotides line up with TRBD1. Germline CDR1 reads LGHNA; CDR2 reads YNFKEQ. V was clipped by 6 bases and J by 2 bases; unmatched bases: 6. The CDR3 sequence is 15 residues long. CDR3 nucleotide sequence: TGTGCCAGCAGACGAACAGGGGCAAACACCGGGGAGCTGTTTTTT. This sequence encodes CASRRTGANTGELFF.

This clonotype was detected a few times. This chain uses TRBV7-9 with TRBJ2-7; 9 nucleotides match TRBD1. This CDR3 contains 16 residues. Germline-derived CDR1 and CDR2 are SEHNR and FQNEAQ (reference sequence). Trimming cost V 4 bases and J 2 bases; bases outside gene matches: 9. The CDR3 loop is CASSSRGGTGTYEQYF. CDR3 nucleotide sequence: TGTGCCAGCAGCTCTCGCGGCGGGACAGGGACCTACGAGCAGTACTTC.

This clonotype was picked up many times. The chain employs TRBV7-9 and TRBJ2-2, with 7 bases matching TRBD2. The CDR3 runs 16 residues. V trimming: 5 bases; J trimming: 5 bases; junction bases outside the gene matches: 11. The germline CDR1 and CDR2 sequences are SEHNR and FQNEAQ (reference sequence). CDR3 loop: CASSALGGSLTGELFF. The CDR3 DNA follows: TGTGCCAGCAGCGCCCTCGGGGGGAGTCTGACCGGGGAGCTGTTTTTT.

The chain is built from TRBV6-2 or TRBV6-3 and TRBJ2-7; perhaps TRBD2 as D (6 bases). Germline CDR1 and CDR2: MNHEY and SVGEGT. This CDR3 is 15 amino acids long. Trimming shortened V by 2 bases and J by 0 bases, and 11 bases separated the two germline ends. The CDR3 reads CASSYRSGVSYEQYF. Here the CDR3 DNA reads TGTGCCAGCAGTTACCGTAGCGGTGTCTCCTACGAGCAGTACTTC.

The chain uses TRBV20-1 and TRBJ2-3, with a weak D call TRBD1 (5 bases). The germline V gene encodes CDR1 DFQATT and CDR2 SNEGSKA (reference sequence). V dropped 6 bases and J dropped 4 bases, with 11 bases sitting between them. The CDR3 covers 12 residues. CDR3 region: CSAMDTSDTQYF. In DNA, the CDR3 is TGCAGTGCAATGGACACCTCAGATACGCAGTATTTT.

In this sample, this clonotype turned up many times. V and J are TRBV20-1 and TRBJ2-7; tentatively, D is TRBD1 (6 bases). Trimming left V 1 base short and J 4 bases short, with 11 bases between. Per germline, CDR1 DFQATT and CDR2 SNEGSKA (reference sequence). The CDR3 consists of 13 residues. The CDR3 region is CSARVTGYYEQYF. CDR3 DNA sequence: TGCAGTGCTAGAGTGACAGGTTATTACGAGCAGTACTTC.

This clonotype was seen only a few times. At one of its ends the junction is not consistent with the germline gene, which may arise from a read error. V gene TRBV7-7 combines with J gene TRBJ1-1, with D tentatively TRBD1 (6 bases). The germline gives CDR1 SSHAT, CDR2 FNYEAQ (reference sequence). The CDR3 is 15 amino acids. CDR3 loop: CQYYTWGHLNTEAFF. The CDR3 DNA is TGCCAGTACTACACATGGGGACACCTGAACACTGAAGCTTTCTTT.

This clonotype came up a few times. The chain combines TRBV20-1 with TRBJ2-5, with 13 positions matching TRBD2. Germline V gene data show CDR1 as DFQATT and CDR2 as SNEGSKA (reference sequence). CDR3 size: 15 residues. The V gene end was trimmed by 4 bases and the J gene end by 1 base; junction bases not matched to a gene: 3. The CDR3: CSAKGLAGSQETQYF. The CDR3 nucleotides are TGCAGTGCTAAGGGACTAGCGGGATCCCAAGAGACCCAGTACTTC.

This clonotype was detected a few times. The rearrangement uses TRBV27 and TRBJ2-4, with D unresolved. From germline, CDR1 is MNHEY and CDR2 SMNVEV (reference sequence). The CDR3 covers 15 residues. V lost 3 bases, J lost 1 base, and 10 bases lay in between. CDR3 sequence: CASSLFVGAKNIQYF. The DNA of the CDR3 is TGTGCCAGCAGTTTGTTCGTAGGGGCCAAAAACATTCAGTACTTC.

The chain joins TRBV7-9 to TRBJ1-2; D might be TRBD1 (5 bases). This CDR3 region has 13 residues. Trimming took 5 bases from V and 6 from J, leaving 13 bases between them. The V gene's germline CDR1 is SEHNR and CDR2 FQNEAQ (reference sequence). As DNA, the CDR3 is TGTGCCAGCAGCGAGGTGGGGCTTAATGGCTACACCTTC. It codes for CASSEVGLNGYTF.

This rearrangement joins TRBV4-3 to TRBJ1-5; D gene ambiguous. The CDR3 length is 14 residues. Per germline, CDR1 LGHNA and CDR2 YSLEER. With 0 bases removed from V and 5 bases from J, the gap between germline ends came to 8 bases. CDR3 in DNA: TGCGCCAGCAGCCAAGAGAAGGGAGATCAGCCCCAGCATTTT. Its protein is CASSQEKGDQPQHF.

This clonotype was counted a few times. This chain joins TRBV7-9 and TRBJ1-1; D uncertain. This CDR3 contains 15 residues. Looked up from germline, CDR1 is SEHNR and CDR2 is FQNEAQ (reference sequence). Deletions cut 5 bases from V and 1 base from J, with 14 bases between. CDR3 sequence reads: CASSTQNRRNTEAFF. The CDR3, as DNA: TGTGCCAGCAGCACCCAAAACCGGAGGAACACTGAAGCTTTCTTT.

This clonotype showed up just a few times. The chain joins TRBV10-3 to TRBJ2-2; 11 bases align to TRBD2. Per the germline V gene, CDR1 is ENHRY and CDR2 is SYGVKD. The V and J ends lost 6 bases and 1 base, in that order; junction bases with no gene match: 7. This CDR3 comprises 17 residues. This chain's CDR3 is CAIRPDSGRGNTGELFF. CDR3 bases: TGTGCCATCAGACCGGATAGCGGGAGGGGGAACACCGGGGAGCTGTTTTTT.

The chain recombines TRBV29-1 with TRBJ2-1; the D call may be TRBD1 or TRBD2 (5 bases each). The CDR3 is 13 residues long. Germline V gene lookup returns CDR1 SQVTM and CDR2 ANQGSEA. With 7 bases removed from V and 5 bases from J, the gap between germline ends came to 15 bases. CDR3 protein: CSANGAANNEQFF. DNA for the CDR3: TGCAGCGCCAACGGGGCAGCCAACAATGAGCAGTTCTTC.

Note on this clonotype: A single base separates this from a much larger clone, so it may be a read error. The chain combines TRBV27 with TRBJ2-5; a possible D gene is TRBD2 (5 bases). This CDR3 is 13 amino acids long. Germline V gene lookup returns CDR1 MNHEY and CDR2 SMNVEV (reference sequence). In DNA, the CDR3 is TGTGCCAGCAGCCGTATAGGAAGGGAGATCCAGTACTTC. Translation: CASSRIGREIQYF.

Ten or more counts support this clonotype. This sequence joins TRBV7-9 and TRBJ2-1, with 14 bases fitting TRBD2. Trimming removed 1 base from V and 6 bases from J; junction bases left unmatched: 2. Per germline, CDR1 SEHNR and CDR2 FQNEAQ (reference sequence). This CDR3 is 16 amino acids long. The CDR3: CASSLGGLAGANEQFF. The CDR3 DNA is TGTGCCAGCAGCTTAGGGGGACTAGCGGGAGCCAATGAGCAGTTCTTC.

This chain uses TRBV20-1 with TRBJ1-4; no definite D call. The V gene's germline CDR1 is DFQATT and CDR2 SNEGSKA (reference sequence). V lost 1 base and J lost 2, with 8 bases in between. The CDR3 length is 14 residues. Written as DNA, the CDR3 is TGCAGTGCTAGAGTACCAGCTACTAATGAAAAACTGTTTTTT. Its translation: CSARVPATNEKLFF.

J is TRBJ1-5 and V is TRBV7-2; D may be TRBD1 (6 bases). Germline CDR1 SGHTA, CDR2 FQGNSA. V lost 5 bases, J lost 4 bases, and 18 bases lay in between. This CDR3 spans 16 amino acids. The CDR3 region is CASSRKQGSNNQPQHF. The CDR3 DNA reads as TGTGCCAGCAGCCGCAAACAGGGATCCAATAATCAGCCCCAGCATTTT.